This T cell receptor (beta chain) was observed in a study of T cell responses to AZD1222 COVID-19 vaccine. Study-wide results and limits: Clonal diversity was possibly underestimated; the donors were predominantly white British and more often female. Close to half of spike-specific TCRs reportedly recognize unmutated variant regions. Compared with day 0, the breadth and depth of the Spike-specific TCR repertoire rose significantly after two doses of AZD1222.

Clones were sequenced by immunoSEQ multiplex PCR, and TCRdb holds only the in-frame ones, with some missing. The data show 140,000 to 150,000 clones, under 95% seen once. Notes on this clone: The antigen is undetermined.

This CDR3 spans 14 amino acids. Germline CDR1 reads MNHEY; CDR2 reads SMNVEV (reference sequence). The V and J ends lost 6 bases and 1 base respectively, with 13 bases between them. The sample was peripheral blood, taken on day 0 of AZD1222 vaccination. The rearrangement joins TRBV27 to TRBJ2-7, with D perhaps matching TRBD2 (5 bases). This clonotype originated in an adult in good health. The CDR3 DNA reads as TGTGCCAGCAGGAGGGAACGGAATTCCTACGAGCAGTACTTC. Amino acids: CASRRERNSYEQYF.